The 16 T cell receptor beta chains reported below all come from one sample, sequenced in a study of OX40 agonist ivuxolimab in advanced cancers. Libraries were made using the immunoSEQ multiplex PCR assay. TCRdb took this table from immuneACCESS and kept in-frame rearrangements with V and J called. Such tables lack part of the clones; where checked against another copy, unresolved V genes explain under half of the gap, and the rest is unexplained. This sample has tens of thousands of clones in its table, and about nine tenths of those were observed once. More than 12% of the sample lies in the top ten. This material consisted of CD4+ or CD8+ T cells sorted from blood, taken in a trial of the OX40 agonist ivuxolimab. The receptors shown here come from an adult with an advanced solid tumor such as melanoma, head and neck, liver or kidney cancer.

The genes are TRBV6-5 and TRBJ1-1; 8 bases match TRBD1. Germline CDR1 reads MNHEY; CDR2 reads SVGAGI. CDR3 length: 14 residues. The J segment lost 2 bases and the V segment lost 2 bases, leaving 1 base of the junction unmatched. The CDR3 DNA is TGTGCCAGCAGTTACGACAGGGGAAACACTGAAGCTTTCTTT. Its protein product is CASSYDRGNTEAFF.

The chain recombines TRBV6-6 with TRBJ2-5; D is unclear. This CDR3 has 13 residues. The V gene's germline CDR1 is MNHNY and CDR2 SVGAGI (reference sequence). V gave up 2 bases and J gave up 5 bases, with 9 bases separating them. CDR3: CASSYMSVETQYF. The CDR3 bases are TGTGCCAGCAGTTACATGAGCGTTGAGACCCAGTACTTC.

The chain links TRBV6-6 to TRBJ2-1, with unresolved D. The CDR3 has 16 residues. Germline loops: CDR1 MNHNY, CDR2 SVGAGI (reference sequence). V was shortened by 5 bases and J by 0 bases, with 14 bases between the two germline ends. The CDR3 region has the DNA TGTGCCAGCAGTCAAAGGACCTATCGCTCCTACAATGAGCAGTTCTTC. This codes for CASSQRTYRSYNEQFF.

V and J are TRBV10-3 and TRBJ1-5, with 9 bases identical to TRBD1. The germline V gene has CDR1 ENHRY and CDR2 SYGVKD. This CDR3 comprises 13 residues. Unmatched junction bases numbered 6, after V lost 11 bases and J lost 4 bases. The CDR3 is CAASTGGNQPQHF. The CDR3 DNA sequence: TGTGCCGCCTCGACAGGGGGAAATCAGCCCCAGCATTTT.

This clone was found many times. The rearrangement links TRBV10-3 to TRBJ1-1; D gene unclear. V gave up 6 bases and J gave up 0 bases, with 8 bases separating them. CDR3 length: 13 residues. Germline V CDR1 and CDR2: ENHRY, SYGVKD. The CDR3 region has the DNA TGTGCCATCAGCGGGGAGATGAACACTGAAGCTTTCTTT. Translated, it gives CAISGEMNTEAFF.

This sequence joins TRBV28 and TRBJ2-7; 7 nucleotides line up with TRBD2. Losses at the gene ends were 7 bases for V and 5 bases for J; bases not matched to a gene: 8. The germline V gene encodes CDR1 MDHEN and CDR2 SYDVKM. The CDR3 has 13 residues. The CDR3 loop reads CASMGGSSDEQYF. In nucleotides, the CDR3 is TGTGCCAGCATGGGCGGGAGTAGCGACGAGCAGTACTTC.

The chain employs TRBV29-1 and TRBJ1-2; TRBD1 matches 7 bases. The CDR3 spans 14 residues. The trim removed 6 bases at V and 5 bases at J, leaving 12 bases unmatched. Looked up from germline, CDR1 is SQVTM and CDR2 is ANQGSEA. CDR3 loop: CSVDDRDIVYGYTF. CDR3 nucleotide sequence: TGCAGCGTAGATGACAGGGACATTGTTTATGGCTACACCTTC.

J is TRBJ1-5 and V is TRBV2, with D perhaps matching TRBD1 (5 bases). The CDR3 runs 14 residues. V lost 3 bases, J lost 3 bases, and 9 bases lay in between. Germline assignment: CDR1 SNHLY and CDR2 FYNNEI. CDR3: CASSDWGTNQPQHF. The CDR3 region has the DNA TGTGCCAGCAGTGACTGGGGGACCAATCAGCCCCAGCATTTT.

The gene calls are TRBV10-2 and TRBJ2-2, with 7 bases aligning to TRBD1. Trimming took 5 bases from V and 1 from J; bases not matched to a gene: 1. The CDR3 runs 14 residues. Germline loops: CDR1 WSHSY, CDR2 SAAADI. CDR3 loop: CASSWDRNTGELFF. The CDR3 nucleotides are TGCGCCAGCAGTTGGGACAGGAACACCGGGGAGCTGTTTTTT.

This clone was detected only once. This chain connects TRBV7-8 to TRBJ1-5; D may be TRBD1 (5 bases). Trimming took off 5 bases at V and 2 bases at J, with 25 bases between the two ends. CDR3 length: 19 residues. Per germline, CDR1 SGHVS and CDR2 FQNEAQ. The CDR3 protein is CASSPSGDGEGMGNQPQHF. CDR3 bases: TGTGCCAGCAGCCCCAGTGGGGACGGGGAGGGGATGGGCAATCAGCCCCAGCATTTT.

V gene TRBV4-1 combines with J gene TRBJ2-1, with 13 bases lining up with TRBD2. The V gene end was trimmed by 3 bases and the J gene end by 9 bases; junction bases not matched to a gene: 5. The CDR3 runs 15 residues. Germline CDR1 is MGHRA and CDR2 is YSYEKL. CDR3 in DNA: TGCGCCAGCAGCCACGGACTAGCGGGAGAAACTGAGCAGTTCTTC. It encodes CASSHGLAGETEQFF.

The chain joins TRBV5-5 to TRBJ1-1; 8 bases match TRBD1. Germline V gives CDR1 SGHKS, CDR2 YYEKEE (reference sequence). Germline trimming cut 3 bases from V and 5 bases from J; bases unmatched to any gene: 6. The CDR3 totals 14 residues. CDR3 in amino acids: CASSSGQGRTEAFF. CDR3 coding DNA: TGTGCCAGCAGCTCCGGACAGGGAAGGACTGAAGCTTTCTTT. Filled out from reference TRBV5-5 and TRBJ1-1, the complete variable domain reads DAGVTQSPTHLIKTRGQQVTLRCSPISGHKSVSWYQQVLGQGPQFIFQYYEKEERGRGNFPDRFSARQFPNYSSELNVNALLLGDSALYLCASSSGQGRTEAFFGQGTRLTVV.

The V gene is TRBV28, the J gene TRBJ2-2; D unresolved. Between the trimmed V and J ends, which lost 2 bases and 5 bases, there was a span of 6 bases. This CDR3 contains 13 residues. The germline V gene has CDR1 MDHEN and CDR2 SYDVKM. The CDR3 coding sequence is TGTGCCAGCAGTTTAGAACTTACCGGGGAGCTGTTTTTT. Translated, it gives CASSLELTGELFF.

The rearrangement joins TRBV7-9 to TRBJ2-3; possible D gene TRBD2, 5 bases. The CDR3 is made up of 15 amino acids. Germline lookup yields CDR1 SEHNR and CDR2 FQNEAQ (reference sequence). V was shortened by 5 bases and J by 5 bases, with 17 bases between the two germline ends. The CDR3 region is CASSNYRGREDTQYF. As DNA, the CDR3 is TGTGCCAGCAGCAATTACCGGGGTCGTGAAGATACGCAGTATTTT.

The sample holds a few counts of this clone. The chain's CDR3 is CASSAADNEQYF. CDR3 DNA sequence: TGTGCCAGCAGCGCAGCGGATAACGAGCAGTACTTC. The chain has TRBV2 and TRBJ2-7, with D perhaps TRBD2 (5 bases). CDR3 length: 12 amino acids. Germline CDR1 SNHLY, CDR2 FYNNEI. V gave up 6 bases and J gave up 5 bases, with 11 bases separating them.

V gene TRBV9 combines with J gene TRBJ1-5; D remains ambiguous. The CDR3 consists of 15 residues. CDR1 and CDR2 from the germline V gene are SGDLS and YYNGEE. V lost 0 bases and J lost 2, with 9 bases in between. The CDR3 protein is CASSVDGVGNQPQHF. The CDR3 DNA follows: TGTGCCAGCAGCGTAGATGGGGTGGGCAATCAGCCCCAGCATTTT.